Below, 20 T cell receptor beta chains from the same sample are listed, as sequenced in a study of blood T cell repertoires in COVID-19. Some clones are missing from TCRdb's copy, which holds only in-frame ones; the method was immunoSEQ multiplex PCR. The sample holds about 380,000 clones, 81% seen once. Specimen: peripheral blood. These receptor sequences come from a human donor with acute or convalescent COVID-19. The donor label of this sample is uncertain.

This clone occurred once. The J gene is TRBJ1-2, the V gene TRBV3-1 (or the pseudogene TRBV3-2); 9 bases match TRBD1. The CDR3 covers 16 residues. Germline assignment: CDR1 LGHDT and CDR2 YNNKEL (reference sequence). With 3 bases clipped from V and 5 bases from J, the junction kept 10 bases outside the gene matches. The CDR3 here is CASSHGGTGRGYGYTF. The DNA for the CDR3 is TGTGCCAGCAGCCATGGGGGGACAGGGCGGGGATATGGCTACACCTTC.

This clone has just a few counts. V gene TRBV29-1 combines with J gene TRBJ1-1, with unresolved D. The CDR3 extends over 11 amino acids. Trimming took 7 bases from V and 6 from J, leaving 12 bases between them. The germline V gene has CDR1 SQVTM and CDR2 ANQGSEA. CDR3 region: CSATWSAEAFF. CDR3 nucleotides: TGCAGCGCGACATGGTCTGCTGAAGCTTTCTTT.

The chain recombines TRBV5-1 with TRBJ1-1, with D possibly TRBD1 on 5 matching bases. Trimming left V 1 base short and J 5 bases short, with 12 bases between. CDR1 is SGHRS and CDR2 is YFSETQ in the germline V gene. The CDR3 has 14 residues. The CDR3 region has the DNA TGCGCCAGCAGCTTGATGGGGCAGGGAACTGAAGCTTTCTTT. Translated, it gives CASSLMGQGTEAFF.

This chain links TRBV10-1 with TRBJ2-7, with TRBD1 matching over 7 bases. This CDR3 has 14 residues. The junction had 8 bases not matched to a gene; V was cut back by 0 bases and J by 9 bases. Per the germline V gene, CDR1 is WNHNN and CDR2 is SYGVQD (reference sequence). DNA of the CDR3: TGCGCCAGCAGTGAGTCTCGGACAGGTGGATGGCAGTACTTC. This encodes CASSESRTGGWQYF.

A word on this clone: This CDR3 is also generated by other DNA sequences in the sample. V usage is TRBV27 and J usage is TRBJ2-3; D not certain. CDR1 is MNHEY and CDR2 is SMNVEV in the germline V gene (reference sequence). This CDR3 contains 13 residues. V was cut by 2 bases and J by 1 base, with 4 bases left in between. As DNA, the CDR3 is TGTGCCAGCAGTTTAACGGGCACAGATACGCAGTATTTT. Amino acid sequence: CASSLTGTDTQYF.

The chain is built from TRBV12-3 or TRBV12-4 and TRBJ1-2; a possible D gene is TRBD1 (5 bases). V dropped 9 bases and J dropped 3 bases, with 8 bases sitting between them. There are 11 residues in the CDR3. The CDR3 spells CASQGYYGYTF. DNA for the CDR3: TGTGCCAGTCAGGGATACTATGGCTACACCTTC.

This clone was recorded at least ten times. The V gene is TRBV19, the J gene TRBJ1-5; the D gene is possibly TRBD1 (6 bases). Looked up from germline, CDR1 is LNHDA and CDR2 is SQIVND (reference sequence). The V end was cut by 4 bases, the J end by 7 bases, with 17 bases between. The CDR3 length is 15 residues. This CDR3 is CASSKGRTAQQPQHF. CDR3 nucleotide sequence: TGTGCCAGTAGTAAAGGGCGGACAGCTCAACAGCCCCAGCATTTT.

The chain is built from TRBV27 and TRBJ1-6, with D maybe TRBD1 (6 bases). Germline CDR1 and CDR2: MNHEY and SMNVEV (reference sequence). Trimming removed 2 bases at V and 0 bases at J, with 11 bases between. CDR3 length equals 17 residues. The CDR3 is CASSLEQGSSYNSPLHF. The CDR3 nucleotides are TGTGCCAGCAGTTTAGAGCAGGGGAGCTCCTATAATTCACCCCTCCACTTT.

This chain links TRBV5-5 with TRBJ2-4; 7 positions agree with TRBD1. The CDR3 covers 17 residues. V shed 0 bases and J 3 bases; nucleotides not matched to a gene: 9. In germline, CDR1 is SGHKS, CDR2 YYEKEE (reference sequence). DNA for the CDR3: TGTGCCAGCAGCTTGGGGCCCGGGACAGCTTTCAAAAACATTCAGTACTTC. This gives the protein CASSLGPGTAFKNIQYF.

CDR3 in amino acids: CASSISDRSSTEAFF. CDR3 in DNA: TGCGCCAGCAGCATAAGCGACAGATCGAGCACTGAAGCTTTCTTT. The rearrangement uses TRBV5-1 and TRBJ1-1, with a possible D match to TRBD1 (5 bases). The CDR3 has 15 residues. V was pared by 4 bases and J by 4 bases, with 17 bases between. Germline loops: CDR1 SGHRS, CDR2 YFSETQ.

The CDR3 DNA is TGCGCCAGCAGCTCCCAGGGCGGTCAGTGGAATTCGGAGACCCAGTACTTC. It yields the protein CASSSQGGQWNSETQYF. The chain has TRBV5-1 and TRBJ2-5; the D gene is possibly TRBD1 (5 bases). CDR1 and CDR2 (germline): SGHRS, YFSETQ. V gave up 3 bases and J gave up 5 bases, with 23 bases separating them. The CDR3 has 17 amino acids.

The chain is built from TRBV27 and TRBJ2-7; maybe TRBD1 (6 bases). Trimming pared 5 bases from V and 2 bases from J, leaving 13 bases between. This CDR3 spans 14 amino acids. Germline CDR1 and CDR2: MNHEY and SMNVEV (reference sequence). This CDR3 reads CASSTDRLTYEQYF. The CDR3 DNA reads TGTGCCAGCAGTACTGACAGGCTTACCTACGAGCAGTACTTC.

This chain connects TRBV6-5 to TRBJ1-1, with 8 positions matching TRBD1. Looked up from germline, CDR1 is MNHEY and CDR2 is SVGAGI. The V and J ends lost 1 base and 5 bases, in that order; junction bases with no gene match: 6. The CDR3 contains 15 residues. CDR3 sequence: CASSYYRGAVTEAFF. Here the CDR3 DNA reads TGTGCCAGCAGTTACTACAGGGGGGCCGTGACTGAAGCTTTCTTT.

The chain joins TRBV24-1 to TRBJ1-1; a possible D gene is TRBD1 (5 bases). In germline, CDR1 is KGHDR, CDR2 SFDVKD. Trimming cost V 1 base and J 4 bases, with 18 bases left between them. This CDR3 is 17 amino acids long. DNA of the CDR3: TGTGCCACCAGTGATTTAGGGGACTGCCGCACCATCACTGAAGCTTTCTTT. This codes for CATSDLGDCRTITEAFF.

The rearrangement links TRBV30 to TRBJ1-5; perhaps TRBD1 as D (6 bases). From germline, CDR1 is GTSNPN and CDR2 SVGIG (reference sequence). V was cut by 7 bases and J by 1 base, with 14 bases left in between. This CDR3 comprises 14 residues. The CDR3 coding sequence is TGTGCCTCCCGAGGTCAGGGGAGCAATCAGCCCCAGCATTTT. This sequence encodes CASRGQGSNQPQHF.

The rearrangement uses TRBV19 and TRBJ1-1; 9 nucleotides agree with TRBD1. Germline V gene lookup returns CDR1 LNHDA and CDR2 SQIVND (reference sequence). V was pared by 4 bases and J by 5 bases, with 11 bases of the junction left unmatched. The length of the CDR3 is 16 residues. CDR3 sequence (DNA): TGTGCCAGTAGTACCTCTCCCCGGGACAGGGTGACTGAAGCTTTCTTT. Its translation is CASSTSPRDRVTEAFF. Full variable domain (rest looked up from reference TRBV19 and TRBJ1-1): DGGITQSPKYLFRKEGQNVTLSCEQNLNHDAMYWYRQDPGQGLRLIYYSQIVNDFQKGDIAEGYSVSREKKESFPLTVTSAQKNPTAFYLCASSTSPRDRVTEAFFGQGTRLTVV.

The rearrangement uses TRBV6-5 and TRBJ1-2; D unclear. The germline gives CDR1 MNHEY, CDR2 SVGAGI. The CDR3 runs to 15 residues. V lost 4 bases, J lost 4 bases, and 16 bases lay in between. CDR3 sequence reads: CASSSPGRGAYGYTF. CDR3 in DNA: TGTGCCAGCAGTTCCCCCGGGCGGGGTGCCTATGGCTACACCTTC.

CDR3 DNA: TGTGCCAGCAGATTTGACAGCTCTGGGGCCAACGTCCTGACTTTC. Protein: CASRFDSSGANVLTF. The chain recombines TRBV2 with TRBJ2-6; a weak D match, TRBD1 (5 bases). The germline CDR1 and CDR2 sequences are SNHLY and FYNNEI. V gave up 6 bases and J gave up 0 bases, with 9 bases separating them. This CDR3 has 15 residues.

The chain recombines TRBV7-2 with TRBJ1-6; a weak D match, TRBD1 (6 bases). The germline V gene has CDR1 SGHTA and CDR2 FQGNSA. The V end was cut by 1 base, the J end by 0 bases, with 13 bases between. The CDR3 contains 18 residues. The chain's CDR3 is CASSLEGTGSSYNSPLHF. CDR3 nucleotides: TGTGCCAGCAGCTTAGAAGGAACAGGGAGCTCCTATAATTCACCCCTCCACTTT.

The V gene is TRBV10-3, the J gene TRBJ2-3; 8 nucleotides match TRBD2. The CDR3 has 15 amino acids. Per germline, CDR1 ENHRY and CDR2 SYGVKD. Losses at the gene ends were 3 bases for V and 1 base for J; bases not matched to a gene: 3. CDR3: CAISDGGGRTDTQYF. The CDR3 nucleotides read TGTGCCATCAGTGATGGCGGGGGGCGCACAGATACGCAGTATTTT.